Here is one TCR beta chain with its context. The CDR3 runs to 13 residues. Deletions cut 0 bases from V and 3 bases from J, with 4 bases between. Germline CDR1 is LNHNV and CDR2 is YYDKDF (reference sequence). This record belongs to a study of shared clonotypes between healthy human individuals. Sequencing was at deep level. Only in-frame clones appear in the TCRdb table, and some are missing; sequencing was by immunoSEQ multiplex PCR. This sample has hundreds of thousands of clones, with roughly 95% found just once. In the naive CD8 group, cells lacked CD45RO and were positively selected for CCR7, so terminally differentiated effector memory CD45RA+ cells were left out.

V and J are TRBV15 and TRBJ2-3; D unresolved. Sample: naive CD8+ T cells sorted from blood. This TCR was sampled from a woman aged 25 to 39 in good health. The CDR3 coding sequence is TGTGCCACCAGCAGAGATTTTACAGATACGCAGTATTTT. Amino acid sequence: CATSRDFTDTQYF.